These 11 T cell receptor beta chains originate from one sample sequenced in a study of blood T cell repertoires in COVID-19. Assay used: immunoSEQ multiplex PCR; TCRdb lists only in-frame clones, some missing. The data contain about 300,000 clones, roughly 86% of them seen just once; the ten biggest clones take up approximately 8.8%. Sequenced input: peripheral blood. All receptors derive from a man aged 18 to 35 with active or convalescent COVID-19.

This clone came up a few times. The rearrangement uses TRBV10-3 and TRBJ1-4, with 10 bases lining up with TRBD1. After removal of 2 bases from V and 6 bases from J, the junction contained 3 bases not matched to a gene. The CDR3 contains 15 residues. Per the germline V gene, CDR1 is ENHRY and CDR2 is SYGVKD. CDR3: CAISEGDRGYEKLFF. DNA of the CDR3: TGTGCCATCAGTGAGGGGGACAGGGGATATGAAAAACTGTTTTTT.

The rearrangement joins TRBV27 to TRBJ2-7, with 7 bases fitting TRBD1. V shed 4 bases and J 1 base; nucleotides not matched to a gene: 4. Germline values: CDR1 MNHEY, CDR2 SMNVEV (reference sequence). There are 14 residues in the CDR3. The CDR3 loop is CASSSTGKSYEQYF. CDR3 sequence (DNA): TGTGCCAGCAGTTCGACAGGGAAATCCTACGAGCAGTACTTC.

J is TRBJ1-6 and V is TRBV5-1; TRBD1 agrees at 8 bases. The ends lost 4 bases at V and 5 bases at J; junction bases unmatched: 2. The CDR3 length is 14 residues. Germline CDR1 SGHRS, CDR2 YFSETQ. CDR3 sequence reads: CASSKDRDNSPLHF. The CDR3 region has the DNA TGCGCCAGCAGCAAGGACAGGGATAATTCACCCCTCCACTTT.

This clone was detected only once. The chain carries TRBV12-3 or TRBV12-4 and TRBJ1-2; D ambiguous. This CDR3 region has 11 residues. The ends were cut back, 1 base at V and 8 bases at J, with 5 bases in the middle. CDR3 amino acids: CASSLGLGYTF. The CDR3 nucleotides read TGTGCCAGCAGTTTAGGCCTAGGCTACACCTTC.

This chain links TRBV5-1 with TRBJ2-3, with no clear D. This CDR3 comprises 14 residues. Germline-derived CDR1 and CDR2 are SGHRS and YFSETQ. V lost 5 bases to trimming and J lost 4 bases, with 14 bases between them. CDR3 loop: CASSKISPADTQYF. CDR3 coding DNA: TGCGCCAGCAGTAAGATTTCTCCGGCAGATACGCAGTATTTT.

The V and J genes are TRBV21-1 and TRBJ2-3; no check of the table's D call, TRBD1, against the DNA was made. TRBV21-1 is classified as a pseudogene. CDR3 length: 16 residues. Written as DNA, the CDR3 is TGTGCCAGCAGCAAAGCGAAGAGGGGGAGTAAAGTTACGCAGTATTTT. Amino acids: CASSKAKRGSKVTQYF.

The chain couples TRBV6-1 to TRBJ2-2; D may be TRBD2 (6 bases). Trimming removed 1 base from V and 3 bases from J, with 12 bases in between. The germline V gene has CDR1 MNHNS and CDR2 SASEGT. CDR3 length: 16 residues. CDR3 loop: CASSEVGGTDTGELFF. The CDR3 region has the DNA TGTGCCAGCAGTGAAGTGGGGGGTACGGACACCGGGGAGCTGTTTTTT.

A remark on this clone: Other DNA variants within this sample encode the same CDR3. This chain links TRBV6-6 with TRBJ1-1; D might be TRBD1 (5 bases). CDR1 is MNHNY, CDR2 SVGAGI, per germline (reference sequence). The V end was cut by 0 bases, the J end by 0 bases, with 8 bases between. The CDR3 is 15 residues long. The CDR3 DNA sequence: TGTGCCAGCAGTTACTCTCGGGGGATGAACACTGAAGCTTTCTTT. This codes for CASSYSRGMNTEAFF.

This chain connects TRBV19 to TRBJ1-1; unclear D gene. This CDR3 is 14 amino acids long. Trimming pared 7 bases from V and 1 base from J, leaving 13 bases between. Germline V gives CDR1 LNHDA, CDR2 SQIVND (reference sequence). The CDR3 nucleotides read TGTGCCAGTACCCTCCTTCGAGGGAACACTGAAGCTTTCTTT. It specifies CASTLLRGNTEAFF.

V gene TRBV6-1 combines with J gene TRBJ1-4; no definite D call. The germline V gene has CDR1 MNHNS and CDR2 SASEGT. The CDR3 spans 15 residues. V was trimmed by 2 bases and J by 7 bases, leaving 14 bases between them. CDR3 DNA: TGTGCCAGCAGTGAATTTGCCGCTGTTAGTGAAAAACTGTTTTTT. Its translation is CASSEFAAVSEKLFF.

The chain uses TRBV3-1 (or the pseudogene TRBV3-2) and TRBJ1-4, with D tentatively TRBD1 (5 bases). Per germline, CDR1 LGHDT and CDR2 YNNKEL (reference sequence). V was clipped by 1 base and J by 8 bases, with 11 bases between them. The CDR3 is 14 residues long. The CDR3 region is CASSQVQGGEKLFF. For the CDR3, the DNA is TGTGCCAGCAGCCAAGTTCAGGGAGGGGAAAAACTGTTTTTT.